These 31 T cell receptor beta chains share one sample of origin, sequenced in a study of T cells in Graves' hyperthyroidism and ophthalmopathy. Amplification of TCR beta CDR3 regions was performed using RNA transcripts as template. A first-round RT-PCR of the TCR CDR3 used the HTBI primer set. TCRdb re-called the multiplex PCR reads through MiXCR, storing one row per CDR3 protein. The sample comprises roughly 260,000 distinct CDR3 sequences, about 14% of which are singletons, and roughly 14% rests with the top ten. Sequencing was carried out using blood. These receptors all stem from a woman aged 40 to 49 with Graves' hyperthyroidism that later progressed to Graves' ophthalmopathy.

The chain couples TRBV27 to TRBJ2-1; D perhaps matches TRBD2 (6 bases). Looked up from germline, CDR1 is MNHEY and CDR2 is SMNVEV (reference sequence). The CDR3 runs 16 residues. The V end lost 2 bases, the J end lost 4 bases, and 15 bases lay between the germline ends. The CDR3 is CASSLSWGELYNEQFF. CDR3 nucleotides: TGTGCCAGCAGTTTAAGTTGGGGGGAGCTATACAATGAGCAGTTCTTC.

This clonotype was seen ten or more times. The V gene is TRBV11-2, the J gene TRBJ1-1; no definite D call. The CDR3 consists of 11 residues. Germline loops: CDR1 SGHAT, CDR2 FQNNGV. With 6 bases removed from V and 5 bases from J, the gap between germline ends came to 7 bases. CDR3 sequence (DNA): TGTGCCAGCAGGGGAGGAACTGAAGCTTTCTTT. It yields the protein CASRGGTEAFF. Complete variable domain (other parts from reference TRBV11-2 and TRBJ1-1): EAGVAQSPRYKIIEKRQSVAFWCNPISGHATLYWYQQILGQGPKLLIQFQNNGVVDDSQLPKDRFSAERLKGVDSTLKIQPAKLEDSAVYLCASRGGTEAFFGQGTRLTVV.

CDR3 bases: TGCAGTTCGACCCGGGGTAGCGGGAAAGAGACCCAGTACTTC. Translating gives CSSTRGSGKETQYF. The genes are TRBV20-1 and TRBJ2-5; 8 nucleotides line up with TRBD2. J lost 3 bases, V lost 8 bases, and 11 bases had no gene match. The germline CDR1 and CDR2 sequences are DFQATT and SNEGSKA (reference sequence). CDR3 length: 14 residues.

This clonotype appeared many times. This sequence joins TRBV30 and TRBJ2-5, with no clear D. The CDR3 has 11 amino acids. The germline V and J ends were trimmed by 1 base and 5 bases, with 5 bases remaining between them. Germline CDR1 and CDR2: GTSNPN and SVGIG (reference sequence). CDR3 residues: CAWSGRETQYF. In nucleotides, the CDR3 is TGTGCCTGGAGTGGAAGGGAGACCCAGTACTTC.

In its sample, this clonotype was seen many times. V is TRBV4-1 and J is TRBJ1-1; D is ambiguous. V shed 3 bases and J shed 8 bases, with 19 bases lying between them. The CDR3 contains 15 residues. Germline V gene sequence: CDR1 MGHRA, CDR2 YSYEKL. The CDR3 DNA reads TGCGCCAGCAGCCAGGAAAAGGACTGGGCGGGGGAAGCTTTCTTT. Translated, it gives CASSQEKDWAGEAFF.

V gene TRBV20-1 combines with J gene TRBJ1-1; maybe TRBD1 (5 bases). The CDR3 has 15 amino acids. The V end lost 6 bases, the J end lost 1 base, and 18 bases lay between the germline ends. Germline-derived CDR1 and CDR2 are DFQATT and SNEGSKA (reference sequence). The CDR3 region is CSADPRQNPNTEAFF. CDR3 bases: TGCAGTGCCGACCCCCGACAGAACCCGAACACTGAAGCTTTCTTT.

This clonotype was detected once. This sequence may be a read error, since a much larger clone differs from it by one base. DNA of the CDR3: TGTGCCAGCAGCTTAGCGGCCAGGGGTAATGAAAAACTGTGTTTT. Translation: CASSLAARGNEKLCF. V gene TRBV7-9 combines with J gene TRBJ1-4; possible D gene TRBD1, 6 bases. Germline CDR1 and CDR2: SEHNR and FQNEAQ (reference sequence). This CDR3 spans 15 amino acids.

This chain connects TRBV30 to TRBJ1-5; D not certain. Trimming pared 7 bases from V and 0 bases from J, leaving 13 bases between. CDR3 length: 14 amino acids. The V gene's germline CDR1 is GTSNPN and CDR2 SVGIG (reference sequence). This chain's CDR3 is CAYRKGSSNQPQHF. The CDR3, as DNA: TGTGCCTATAGGAAAGGGAGTAGCAATCAGCCCCAGCATTTT.

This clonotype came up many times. CDR3 sequence reads: CSAGLADTLNYEQYF. The CDR3 DNA reads TGCAGCGCAGGACTAGCCGACACTTTAAACTACGAGCAGTACTTC. The chain uses TRBV29-1 and TRBJ2-7; 8 bases map to TRBD2. The germline CDR1 and CDR2 sequences are SQVTM and ANQGSEA. The V segment lost 7 bases and the J segment 3 bases; nucleotides outside the gene matches: 14. The CDR3 sequence is 15 residues long.

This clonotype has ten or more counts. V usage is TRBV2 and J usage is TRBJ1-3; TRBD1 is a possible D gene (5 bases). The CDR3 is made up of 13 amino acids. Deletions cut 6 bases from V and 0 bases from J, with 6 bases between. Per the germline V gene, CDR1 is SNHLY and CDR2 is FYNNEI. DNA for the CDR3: TGTGCCAGCAGGGGGGACTCTGGAAACACCATATATTTT. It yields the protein CASRGDSGNTIYF.

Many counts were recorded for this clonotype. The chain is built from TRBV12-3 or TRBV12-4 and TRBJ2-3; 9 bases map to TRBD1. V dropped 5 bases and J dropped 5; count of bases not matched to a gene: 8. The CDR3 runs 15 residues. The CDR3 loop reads CASSQTGGTRDTQYF. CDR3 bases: TGTGCCAGCAGTCAGACAGGGGGGACAAGAGATACGCAGTATTTT.

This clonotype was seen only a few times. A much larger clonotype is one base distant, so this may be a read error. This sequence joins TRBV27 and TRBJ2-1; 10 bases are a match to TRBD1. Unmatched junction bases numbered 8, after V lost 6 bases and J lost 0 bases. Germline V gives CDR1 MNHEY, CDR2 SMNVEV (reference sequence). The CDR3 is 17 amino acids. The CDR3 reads CASRPGQGILSYNEQFF. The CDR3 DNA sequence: TGTGCCAGCAGACCGGGACAGGGGATTCTCTCCTACAATGAGCAGTTCTTC.

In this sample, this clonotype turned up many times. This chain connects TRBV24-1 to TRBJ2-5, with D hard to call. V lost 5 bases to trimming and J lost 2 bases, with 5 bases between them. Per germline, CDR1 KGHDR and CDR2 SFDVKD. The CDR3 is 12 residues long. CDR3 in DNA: TGTGCCACCAGTGCAGAGCAAGAGACCCAGTACTTC. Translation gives CATSAEQETQYF.

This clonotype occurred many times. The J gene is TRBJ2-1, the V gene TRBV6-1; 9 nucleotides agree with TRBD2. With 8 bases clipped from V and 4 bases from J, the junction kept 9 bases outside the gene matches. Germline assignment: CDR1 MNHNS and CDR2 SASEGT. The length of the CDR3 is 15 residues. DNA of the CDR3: TGTGCCAGCCAGCAATGGACTAGCGCTTACAATGAGCAGTTCTTC. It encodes CASQQWTSAYNEQFF.

Here the CDR3 DNA reads TGTGCCAGCAGGATCTTGAATGAGCAGTTCTTC. Amino acid sequence: CASRILNEQFF. This chain links TRBV27 with TRBJ2-1; D remains ambiguous. The CDR3 is 11 amino acids. With 6 bases removed from V and 7 bases from J, the gap between germline ends came to 7 bases. CDR1 and CDR2 from the germline V gene are MNHEY and SMNVEV (reference sequence).

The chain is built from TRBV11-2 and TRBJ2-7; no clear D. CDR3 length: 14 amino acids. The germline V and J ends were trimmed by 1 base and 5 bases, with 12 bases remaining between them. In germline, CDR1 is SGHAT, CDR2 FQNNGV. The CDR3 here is CASSLAGRSNEQYF. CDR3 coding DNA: TGTGCCAGCAGCTTAGCGGGCAGGTCGAACGAGCAGTACTTC.

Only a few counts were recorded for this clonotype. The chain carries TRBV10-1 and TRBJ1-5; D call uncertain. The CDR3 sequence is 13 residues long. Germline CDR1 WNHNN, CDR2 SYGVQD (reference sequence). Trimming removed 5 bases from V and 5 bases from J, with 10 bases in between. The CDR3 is CASSLKGDQPQHF. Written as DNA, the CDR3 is TGCGCCAGCAGTCTAAAAGGTGATCAGCCCCAGCATTTT.

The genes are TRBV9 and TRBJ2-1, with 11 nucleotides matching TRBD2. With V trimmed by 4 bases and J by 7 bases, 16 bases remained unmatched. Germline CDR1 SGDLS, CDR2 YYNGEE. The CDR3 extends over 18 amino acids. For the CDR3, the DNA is TGTGCCAGCAGCCTCGGGACTAGCGGCTCCCGTCGGGCGAATGAGCAGTTCTTC. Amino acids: CASSLGTSGSRRANEQFF. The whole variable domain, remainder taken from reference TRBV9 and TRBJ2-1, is DSGVTQTPKHLITATGQRVTLRCSPRSGDLSVYWYQQSLDQGLQFLIQYYNGEERAKGNILERFSAQQFPDLHSELNLSSLELGDSALYFCASSLGTSGSRRANEQFFGPGTRLTVL.

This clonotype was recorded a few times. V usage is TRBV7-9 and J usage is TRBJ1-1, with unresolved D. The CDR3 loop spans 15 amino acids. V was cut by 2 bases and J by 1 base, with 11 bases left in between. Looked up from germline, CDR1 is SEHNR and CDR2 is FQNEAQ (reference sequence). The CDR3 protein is CASSLLGNRNTEAFF. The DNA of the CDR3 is TGTGCCAGCAGCTTACTCGGGAACCGGAACACTGAAGCTTTCTTT.

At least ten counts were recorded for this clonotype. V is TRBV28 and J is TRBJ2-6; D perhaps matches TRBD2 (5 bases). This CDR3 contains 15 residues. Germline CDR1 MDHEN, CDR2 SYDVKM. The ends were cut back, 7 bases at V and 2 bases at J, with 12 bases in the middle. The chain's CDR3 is CASIQAGAGANVLTF. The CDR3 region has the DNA TGTGCCAGCATCCAAGCCGGGGCTGGGGCCAACGTCCTGACTTTC.

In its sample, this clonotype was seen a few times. CDR3 loop: CASSPWGLDTDTQYF. CDR3 bases: TGTGCCAGCAGCCCCTGGGGACTTGACACAGATACGCAGTATTTT. V gene TRBV5-4 combines with J gene TRBJ2-3; tentative D call: TRBD2 (6 bases). Germline loops: CDR1 SGHNT, CDR2 YYREEE (reference sequence). CDR3 length equals 15 residues. With 4 bases removed from V and 2 bases from J, the gap between germline ends came to 14 bases.

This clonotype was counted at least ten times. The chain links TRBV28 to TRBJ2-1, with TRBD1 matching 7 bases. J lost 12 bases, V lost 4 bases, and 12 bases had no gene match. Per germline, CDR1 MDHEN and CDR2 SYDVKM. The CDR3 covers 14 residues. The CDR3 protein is CASSYRGNLSPQFF. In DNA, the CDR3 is TGTGCCAGCAGTTACAGGGGCAACCTCTCCCCGCAGTTCTTC.

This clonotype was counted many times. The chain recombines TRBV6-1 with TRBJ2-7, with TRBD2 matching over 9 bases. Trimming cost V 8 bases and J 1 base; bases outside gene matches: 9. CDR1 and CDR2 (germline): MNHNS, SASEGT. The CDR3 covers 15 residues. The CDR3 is CASRLQAGGSYEQYF. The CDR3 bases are TGTGCCAGCCGACTCCAAGCGGGAGGTTCCTACGAGCAGTACTTC.

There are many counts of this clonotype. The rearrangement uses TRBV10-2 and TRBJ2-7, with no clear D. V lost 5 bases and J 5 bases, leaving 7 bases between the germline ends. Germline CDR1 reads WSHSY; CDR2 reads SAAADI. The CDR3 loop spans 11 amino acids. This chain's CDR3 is CASSRSNEQYF. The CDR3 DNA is TGCGCCAGCAGTAGGTCGAACGAGCAGTACTTC.

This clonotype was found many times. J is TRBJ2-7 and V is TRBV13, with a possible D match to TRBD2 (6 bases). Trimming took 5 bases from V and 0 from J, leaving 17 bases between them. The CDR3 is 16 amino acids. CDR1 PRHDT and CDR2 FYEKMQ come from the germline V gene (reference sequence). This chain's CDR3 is CASSSPDVGSSYEQYF. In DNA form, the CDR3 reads TGTGCCAGCAGCAGCCCGGACGTCGGGAGCTCCTACGAGCAGTACTTC.

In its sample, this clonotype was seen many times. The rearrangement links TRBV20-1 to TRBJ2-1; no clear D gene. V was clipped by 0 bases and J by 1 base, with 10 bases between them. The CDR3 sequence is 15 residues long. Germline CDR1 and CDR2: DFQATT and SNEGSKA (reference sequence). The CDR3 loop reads CSARDWAHSYNEQFF. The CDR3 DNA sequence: TGCAGTGCTAGAGATTGGGCGCATTCCTACAATGAGCAGTTCTTC.

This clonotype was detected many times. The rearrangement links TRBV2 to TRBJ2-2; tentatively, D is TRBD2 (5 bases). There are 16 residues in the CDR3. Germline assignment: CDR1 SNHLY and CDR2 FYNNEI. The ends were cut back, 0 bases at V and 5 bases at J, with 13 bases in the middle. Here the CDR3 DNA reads TGTGCCAGCAGTGAAGCGCCGGGGTATGGGACCGGGGAGCTGTTTTTT. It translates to CASSEAPGYGTGELFF.

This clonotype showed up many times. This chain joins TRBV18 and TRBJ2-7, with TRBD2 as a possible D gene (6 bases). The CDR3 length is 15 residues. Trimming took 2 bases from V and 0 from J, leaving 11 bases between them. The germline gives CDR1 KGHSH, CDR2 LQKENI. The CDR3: CASSPSGLPSYEQYF. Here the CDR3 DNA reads TGTGCCAGCTCACCATCGGGACTCCCCTCCTACGAGCAGTACTTC.

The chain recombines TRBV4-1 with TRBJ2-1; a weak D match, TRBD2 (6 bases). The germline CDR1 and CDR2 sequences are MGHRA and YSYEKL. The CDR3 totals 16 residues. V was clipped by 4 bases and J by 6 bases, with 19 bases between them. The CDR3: CASSPDPGGPRNEQFF. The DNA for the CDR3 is TGCGCCAGCAGCCCCGACCCCGGAGGGCCACGCAATGAGCAGTTCTTC.

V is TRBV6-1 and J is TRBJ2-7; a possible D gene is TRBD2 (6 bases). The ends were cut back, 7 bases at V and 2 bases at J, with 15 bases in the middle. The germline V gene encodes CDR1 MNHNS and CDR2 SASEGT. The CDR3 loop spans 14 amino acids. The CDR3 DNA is TGTGCCAGCACTCTGGGAGGTTCCACCTACGAGCAGTACTTC. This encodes CASTLGGSTYEQYF.

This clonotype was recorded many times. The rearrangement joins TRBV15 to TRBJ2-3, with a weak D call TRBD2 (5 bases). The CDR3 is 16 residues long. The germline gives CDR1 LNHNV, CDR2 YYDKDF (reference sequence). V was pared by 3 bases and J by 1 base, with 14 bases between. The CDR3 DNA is TGTGCCACCAGCAGGGGAAGGGAGAAAGGCACAGATACGCAGTATTTT. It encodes CATSRGREKGTDTQYF.